This entry is about one TCR beta chain. This sample is drawn from a study of cytomegalovirus exposure and HLA in healthy donors. Study at large: It was reported in a later analysis that the same platform had been used for the 100 to 150 validation repertoires as for the approximately 700 first-cohort repertoires.

TCRdb keeps only in-frame clones here, not all; method: immunoSEQ multiplex PCR. The sample yields about 73,000 clones, roughly 96% seen once. Germline-derived CDR1 and CDR2 are SQVTM and ANQGSEA. The germline V and J ends were trimmed by 1 base and 5 bases, with 11 bases remaining between them. This CDR3 spans 13 amino acids. V is TRBV29-1 and J is TRBJ1-1; D is unresolved. The specimen sequenced was PBMCs. The source is a young man in good health and CMV-seronegative. The CDR3 bases are TGCAGCGTTGAAGCGGCCGGAGGGACTGAAGCTTTCTTT. It is translated as CSVEAAGGTEAFF. The full variable domain, rest sourced from reference TRBV29-1 and TRBJ1-1, is SAVISQKPSRDICQRGTSLTIQCQVDSQVTMMFWYRQQPGQSLTLIATANQGSEATYESGFVIDKFPISRPNLTFSTLTVSNMSPEDSSIYLCSVEAAGGTEAFFGQGTRLTVV.